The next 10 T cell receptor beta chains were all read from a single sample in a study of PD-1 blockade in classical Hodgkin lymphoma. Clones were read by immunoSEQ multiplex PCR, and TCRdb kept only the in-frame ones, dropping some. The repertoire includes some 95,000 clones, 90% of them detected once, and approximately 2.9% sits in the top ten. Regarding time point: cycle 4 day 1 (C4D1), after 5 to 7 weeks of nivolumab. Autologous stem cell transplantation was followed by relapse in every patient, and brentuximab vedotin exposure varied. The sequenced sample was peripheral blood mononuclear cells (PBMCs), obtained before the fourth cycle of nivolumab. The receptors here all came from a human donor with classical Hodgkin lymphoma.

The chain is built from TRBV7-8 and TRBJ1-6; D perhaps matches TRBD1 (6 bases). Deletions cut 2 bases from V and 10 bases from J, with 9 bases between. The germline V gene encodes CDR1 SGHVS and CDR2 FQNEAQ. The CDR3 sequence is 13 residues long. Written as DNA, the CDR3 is TGTGCCAGCAGCTTACAGGGGTACTCACCCCTCCACTTT. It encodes CASSLQGYSPLHF.

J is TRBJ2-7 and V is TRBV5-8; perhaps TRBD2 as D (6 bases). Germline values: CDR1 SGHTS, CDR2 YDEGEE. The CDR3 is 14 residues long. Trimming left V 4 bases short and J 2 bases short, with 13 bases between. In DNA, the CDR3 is TGTGCCAGCAGCAAAGAAGCGGGTCCCTACGAGCAGTACTTC. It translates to CASSKEAGPYEQYF.

This CDR3 reads CSVDWRGLTDTQYF. CDR3 bases: TGCAGCGTTGACTGGCGGGGGCTCACAGATACGCAGTATTTT. The chain recombines TRBV29-1 with TRBJ2-3; D is possibly TRBD2 (7 bases). Germline CDR1 SQVTM, CDR2 ANQGSEA. The CDR3 is 14 amino acids. Trimming removed 3 bases at V and 2 bases at J, with 12 bases between.

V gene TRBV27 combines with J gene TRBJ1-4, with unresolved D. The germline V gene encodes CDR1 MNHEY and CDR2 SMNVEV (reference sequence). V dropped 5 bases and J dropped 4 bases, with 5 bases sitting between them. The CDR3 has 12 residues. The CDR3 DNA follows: TGTGCCAGCAGTCCCCTTAATGAAAAACTGTTTTTT. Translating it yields CASSPLNEKLFF.

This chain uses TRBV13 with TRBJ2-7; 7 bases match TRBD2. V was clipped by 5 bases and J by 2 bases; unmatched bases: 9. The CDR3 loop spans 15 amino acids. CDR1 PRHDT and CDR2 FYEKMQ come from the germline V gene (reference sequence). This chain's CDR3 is CASSAHGGRAYEQYF. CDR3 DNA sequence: TGTGCCAGCAGCGCCCACGGGGGGAGAGCCTACGAGCAGTACTTC.

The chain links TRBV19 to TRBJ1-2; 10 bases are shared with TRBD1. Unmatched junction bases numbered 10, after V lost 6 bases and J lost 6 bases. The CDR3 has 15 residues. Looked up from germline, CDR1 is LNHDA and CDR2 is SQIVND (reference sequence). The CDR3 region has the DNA TGTGCCAGTAGAGTAATCGGGACAGGGGAAGATGGCTACACCTTC. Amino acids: CASRVIGTGEDGYTF.

CDR3 residues: CASTKRGGQEEEKLFF. DNA of the CDR3: TGTGCCAGCACCAAAAGGGGCGGGCAGGAGGAAGAAAAACTGTTTTTT. The chain combines TRBV7-9 with TRBJ1-4, with a weak D call TRBD1 (5 bases). CDR1 and CDR2 from the germline V gene are SEHNR and FQNEAQ (reference sequence). CDR3 length: 16 residues. V dropped 7 bases and J dropped 8 bases, with 23 bases sitting between them.

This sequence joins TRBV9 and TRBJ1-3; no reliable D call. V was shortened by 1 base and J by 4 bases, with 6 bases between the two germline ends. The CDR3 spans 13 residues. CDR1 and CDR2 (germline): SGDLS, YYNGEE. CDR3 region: CASSVMEGNTIYF. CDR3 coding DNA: TGTGCCAGCAGCGTAATGGAGGGAAACACCATATATTTT.

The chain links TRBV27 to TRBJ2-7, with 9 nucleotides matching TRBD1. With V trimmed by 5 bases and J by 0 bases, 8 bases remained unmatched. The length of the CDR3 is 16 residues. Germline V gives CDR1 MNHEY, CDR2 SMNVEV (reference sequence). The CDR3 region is CASSSPTGGISYEQYF. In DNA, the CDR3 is TGTGCCAGCAGTAGCCCTACAGGGGGCATCTCCTACGAGCAGTACTTC.

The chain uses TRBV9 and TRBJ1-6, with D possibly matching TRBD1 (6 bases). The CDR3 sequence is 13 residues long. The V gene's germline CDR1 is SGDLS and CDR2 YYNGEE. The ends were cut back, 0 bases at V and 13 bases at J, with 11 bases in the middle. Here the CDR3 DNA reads TGTGCCAGCAGCGTAGCTACGGGGGCCCCCCTCCACTTT. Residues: CASSVATGAPLHF.